Shown below are 19 T cell receptor beta chains from a single sample sequenced in a study of cytomegalovirus exposure and HLA in healthy donors. Both 60 Vbeta primers and 13 Jbeta primers went into the PCR. Sequencing used immunoSEQ multiplex PCR; TCRdb keeps in-frame clones, though not all of them. Reported are about 34,000 clones; the ten largest clones contain roughly 2%. The sequenced sample was PBMCs. The receptor source for this set is a woman between 40 and 55 years old in good health and CMV-seropositive.

The rearrangement joins TRBV11-3 to TRBJ2-1, with TRBD1 identical over 8 bases. Germline V lookup: CDR1 SGHNT, CDR2 YENEEA. V lost 6 bases, J lost 7 bases, and 11 bases stayed unmatched. This CDR3 spans 15 amino acids. CDR3 loop: CASSRRSGGGNEQFF. The CDR3 bases are TGTGCCAGCAGTCGACGATCAGGGGGCGGGAATGAGCAGTTCTTC.

The J gene is TRBJ2-1, the V gene TRBV9; TRBD2 matches 8 bases. The CDR3 length is 16 residues. With 0 bases clipped from V and 3 bases from J, the junction kept 5 bases outside the gene matches. CDR1 is SGDLS, CDR2 YYNGEE, per germline. The chain's CDR3 is CASSVEAGGLYNEQFF. The DNA of the CDR3 is TGTGCCAGCAGCGTAGAGGCGGGAGGACTCTACAATGAGCAGTTCTTC.

This sequence joins TRBV9 and TRBJ2-3; TRBD2 agrees at 8 bases. CDR1 is SGDLS and CDR2 is YYNGEE in the germline V gene. With 4 bases clipped from V and 4 bases from J, the junction kept 5 bases outside the gene matches. The CDR3 loop spans 14 amino acids. The CDR3 nucleotides are TGTGCCAGCAGCATCGGACTAGCTGCAGATACGCAGTATTTT. Translation: CASSIGLAADTQYF.

The chain recombines TRBV19 with TRBJ2-1, with D tentatively TRBD2 (6 bases). CDR3 length: 13 amino acids. Per the germline V gene, CDR1 is LNHDA and CDR2 is SQIVND (reference sequence). The V and J ends lost 0 bases and 8 bases respectively, with 8 bases between them. The CDR3 is CASSIEGRYEQFF. As DNA, the CDR3 is TGTGCCAGTAGTATAGAAGGGAGGTATGAGCAGTTCTTC. Full variable domain (outside the CDR3, taken from reference TRBV19 and TRBJ2-1): DGGITQSPKYLFRKEGQNVTLSCEQNLNHDAMYWYRQDPGQGLRLIYYSQIVNDFQKGDIAEGYSVSREKKESFPLTVTSAQKNPTAFYLCASSIEGRYEQFFGPGTRLTVL.

This clone is identified as medium-sized from frequency. V gene TRBV7-9 combines with J gene TRBJ1-3, with D hard to call. V lost 1 base and J lost 0, with 7 bases in between. Germline values: CDR1 SEHNR, CDR2 FQNEAQ (reference sequence). This CDR3 is built from 15 residues. The CDR3 here is CASSLGGSSGNTIYF. DNA for the CDR3: TGTGCCAGCAGCTTAGGAGGGAGCTCTGGAAACACCATATATTTT. Based on the CDR3 plus reference TRBV7-9 and TRBJ1-3, the full variable domain is DTGVSQNPRHKITKRGQNVTFRCDPISEHNRLYWYRQTLGQGPEFLTYFQNEAQLEKSRLLSDRFSAERPKGSFSTLEIQRTEQGDSAMYLCASSLGGSSGNTIYFGEGSWLTVV.

The CDR3 DNA reads TGTGCCAGTAGTGGGGCCGGGACAGCTGGTTTCTATGGCTACACCTTC. This sequence encodes CASSGAGTAGFYGYTF. The genes are TRBV19 and TRBJ1-2; 7 bases line up with TRBD1. This CDR3 comprises 16 residues. Per the germline V gene, CDR1 is LNHDA and CDR2 is SQIVND (reference sequence). Trimming at V came to 5 bases and at J to 4 bases, leaving 13 bases not matched to a gene.

This CDR3 is CASRARQDGVNEQFF. DNA for the CDR3: TGTGCCAGTAGGGCGAGACAGGATGGGGTCAATGAGCAGTTCTTC. The J gene is TRBJ2-1, the V gene TRBV19; D is perhaps TRBD1 (6 bases). With 6 bases removed from V and 6 bases from J, the gap between germline ends came to 18 bases. The CDR3 loop spans 15 amino acids. Germline loops: CDR1 LNHDA, CDR2 SQIVND (reference sequence).

The rearrangement links TRBV7-9 to TRBJ1-1; a weak D match, TRBD1 (6 bases). The CDR3 contains 15 residues. Trimming stripped 2 bases from V and 1 base from J, with 11 bases between. Germline CDR1 and CDR2: SEHNR and FQNEAQ (reference sequence). The CDR3: CASSLLETGNTEAFF. CDR3 nucleotides: TGTGCCAGCAGCTTACTGGAGACAGGGAACACTGAAGCTTTCTTT.

This sequence joins TRBV2 and TRBJ2-3; 7 positions agree with TRBD1. The junction had 2 bases not matched to a gene; V was cut back by 5 bases and J by 0 bases. The CDR3 sequence is 14 residues long. Germline V CDR1 and CDR2: SNHLY, FYNNEI. In DNA form, the CDR3 reads TGTGCCAGCAGTCCGGACAGGAGCACAGATACGCAGTATTTT. Protein sequence: CASSPDRSTDTQYF.

This chain links TRBV5-1 with TRBJ1-1; D remains unclear. V was clipped by 6 bases and J by 2 bases, with 14 bases between them. CDR3 size: 14 residues. In germline, CDR1 is SGHRS, CDR2 YFSETQ. The CDR3 DNA follows: TGCGCCAGCACCTTTGGCGGGCTTAACACTGAAGCTTTCTTT. This sequence encodes CASTFGGLNTEAFF.

The V and J genes are TRBV5-1 and TRBJ1-1; the match to TRBD1 covers 8 bases. CDR3 length: 15 residues. Germline lookup yields CDR1 SGHRS and CDR2 YFSETQ. Trimming removed 1 base from V and 5 bases from J; junction bases left unmatched: 7. The CDR3 spells CASSLQGARGTEAFF. CDR3 nucleotide sequence: TGCGCCAGCAGCTTGCAGGGGGCGCGAGGGACTGAAGCTTTCTTT.

V usage is TRBV6-5 and J usage is TRBJ2-7; 8 bases match TRBD2. Germline trimming cut 8 bases from V and 2 bases from J; bases unmatched to any gene: 8. Germline CDR1 reads MNHEY; CDR2 reads SVGAGI. The CDR3 is 14 residues long. The CDR3 nucleotides are TGTGCCAGCCGAGAGGGCGGGGGGACCTACGAGCAGTACTTC. This sequence encodes CASREGGGTYEQYF.

The chain combines TRBV18 with TRBJ1-3; D is possibly TRBD1 (5 bases). CDR1 and CDR2 from the germline V gene are KGHSH and LQKENI. V lost 6 bases and J lost 3, with 18 bases in between. The CDR3 has 16 residues. The CDR3 DNA reads TGTGCCAGCTCCCCAGGCGCCGCAGGGAATGGAAACACCATATATTTT. Residues: CASSPGAAGNGNTIYF.

The chain links TRBV9 to TRBJ1-1; TRBD1 agrees at 7 bases. With V trimmed by 3 bases and J by 3 bases, 5 bases remained unmatched. Germline V gene lookup returns CDR1 SGDLS and CDR2 YYNGEE. This CDR3 spans 14 amino acids. CDR3 protein: CASSGQGLDTEAFF. CDR3 nucleotides: TGTGCCAGCAGCGGACAGGGACTAGACACTGAAGCTTTCTTT.

This chain connects TRBV19 to TRBJ2-5; 7 bases align to TRBD2. After removal of 3 bases from V and 3 bases from J, the junction contained 10 bases not matched to a gene. CDR1 LNHDA and CDR2 SQIVND come from the germline V gene (reference sequence). The CDR3 has 16 residues. As DNA, the CDR3 is TGTGCCAGTAGTATTCCAACTAGAGCGGGGAAAGAGACCCAGTACTTC. Translating it yields CASSIPTRAGKETQYF.

The chain carries TRBV30 and TRBJ2-5, with D possibly TRBD2 on 5 matching bases. The V and J ends lost 2 bases and 7 bases respectively, with 20 bases between them. CDR3 size: 15 residues. Germline CDR1 is GTSNPN and CDR2 is SVGIG (reference sequence). The CDR3 DNA follows: TGTGCCTGGAGTATCGCTGGGAGCAATGAGGGGACCCAGTACTTC. Protein: CAWSIAGSNEGTQYF. The whole variable domain, filled in from reference TRBV30 and TRBJ2-5, reads SQTIHQWPATLVQPVGSPLSLECTVEGTSNPNLYWYRQAAGRGLQLLFYSVGIGQISSEVPQNLSASRPQDRQFILSSKKLLLSDSGFYLCAWSIAGSNEGTQYFGPGTRLLVL.

The chain joins TRBV28 to TRBJ1-6, with TRBD1 as a possible D gene (5 bases). The CDR3 has 14 residues. Deletions cut 2 bases from V and 10 bases from J, with 12 bases between. The germline gives CDR1 MDHEN, CDR2 SYDVKM. CDR3 nucleotide sequence: TGTGCCAGCAGTTTAAACAGGCTTGTGTCACCCCTCCACTTT. It yields the protein CASSLNRLVSPLHF. Using reference TRBV28 and TRBJ1-6 for the parts outside the CDR3, the full variable domain is DVKVTQSSRYLVKRTGEKVFLECVQDMDHENMFWYRQDPGLGLRLIYFSYDVKMKEKGDIPEGYSVSREKKERFSLILESASTNQTSMYLCASSLNRLVSPLHFGNGTRLTVT.

V is TRBV5-4 and J is TRBJ2-1, with a weak D call TRBD2 (6 bases). Germline V gene data show CDR1 as SGHNT and CDR2 as YYREEE (reference sequence). Trimming cost V 5 bases and J 4 bases, with 10 bases left between them. This CDR3 spans 13 amino acids. CDR3 nucleotide sequence: TGTGCCAGCAGGGGGAGGTTTTACAATGAGCAGTTCTTC. This translates into CASRGRFYNEQFF.

The rearrangement uses TRBV28 and TRBJ2-7; 9 bases fit TRBD2. The CDR3 contains 15 residues. Looked up from germline, CDR1 is MDHEN and CDR2 is SYDVKM. Trimming cost V 2 bases and J 2 bases; bases outside gene matches: 4. The CDR3 sequence: CASSLISGRTYEQYF. CDR3 nucleotides: TGTGCCAGCAGTTTAATTAGCGGGAGAACCTACGAGCAGTACTTC.